This is a list of T cell receptor beta chains from one sample in a study of PD-L1 blockade in urothelial cancer. Assay: immunoSEQ multiplex PCR; the TCRdb copy retains only in-frame clones and omits some. The sample consists of more than 60,000 clones, about nine tenths of them appearing once. Sequencing was performed on PBMCs, taken around atezolizumab (anti-PD-L1) treatment. These receptor sequences come from a man between 60 and 75 years old with urothelial cancer. The CDR3 runs from the conserved cysteine through the conserved F or W. The D gene is left open where the match is weak. Part of the rows lack a size; the others show once, few, many or a class for expanded clones.

>TRBD1|TRBJ2-3|-|TRBV5-1
CASSLDRGDSTDTQYF
TGCGCCAGCAGCTTGGACAGGGGTGATAGCACAGATACGCAGTATTTT
>-|TRBJ2-3|-|TRBV4-1
CASSQDLLATDTQYF
TGCGCCAGCAGCCAAGATTTGCTAGCGACAGATACGCAGTATTTT
>-|TRBJ2-1|-|TRBV29-1
CSVEEGRIYNEQFF
TGCAGCGTTGAGGAAGGGAGGATCTACAATGAGCAGTTCTTC
>-|TRBJ2-1|-|TRBV5-1
CASSLSQFNEQFF
TGCGCCAGCAGCTTGTCTCAGTTCAATGAGCAGTTCTTC
>TRBD1|TRBJ2-7|-|TRBV18
CASSPDRGAAEQYF
TGTGCCAGCTCGCCTGACAGGGGGGCCGCCGAGCAGTACTTC
>-|TRBJ2-4|-|TRBV6-1
CASRFPSENIQYF
TGTGCCAGCAGATTCCCGAGCGAAAACATTCAGTACTTC
>-|TRBJ1-1|-|TRBV9
CASSVVIGGTAEAFF
TGTGCCAGCAGCGTAGTAATCGGGGGGACGGCTGAAGCTTTCTTT
>-|TRBJ2-7|-|TRBV11-1
CASSFGGGGSYEQYF
TGTGCCAGCAGCTTCGGAGGGGGAGGGTCCTACGAGCAGTACTTC
>-|TRBJ2-7|-|TRBV7-9
CASSPGTVTYEQYF
TGTGCCAGCAGCCCCGGGACTGTAACCTACGAGCAGTACTTC
>-|TRBJ2-5|once|TRBV23-1
CASSQSSHREGGVETQYF
TGCGCCAGCAGTCAATCTTCTCACAGGGAGGGGGGGGTAGAGACCCAGTACTTC
>-|TRBJ1-3|once|TRBV7-9
CASSNRRVNTIYF
TGTGCCAGCAGCAACCGCCGGGTAAACACCATATATTTT
>-|TRBJ2-1|few|TRBV6-1
CASSEGTAYNEQFF
TGTGCCAGCAGTGAAGGGACAGCTTACAATGAGCAGTTCTTC